This T cell receptor (beta chain) comes out of a study of cytomegalovirus exposure and HLA in healthy donors. Study-wide findings and caveats: Data from an earlier analysis indicated that most TCR beta V segments were productive either about 87% or about 30% of the time.

Of note for this clone: Its antigen remains unknown.

Trimming removed 5 bases from V and 2 bases from J, with 11 bases in between. Looked up from germline, CDR1 is KGHSH and CDR2 is LQKENI. The CDR3 totals 14 residues. Researchers ran the PCR with 60 Vbeta and 13 Jbeta primers. Clones were read by immunoSEQ multiplex PCR, and TCRdb kept only the in-frame ones, dropping some. The specimen's table records approximately 210,000 clones. Donors were nominally healthy when sampled, though unrecorded immune exposures were likely. V gene TRBV18 combines with J gene TRBJ2-3; D remains unclear. The TCR comes from a woman in her twenties or thirties in good health and CMV-seropositive. Material: PBMCs. This CDR3 reads CASSSLSVTDTQYF. The CDR3 DNA reads TGTGCCAGCTCATCCCTCTCGGTCACAGATACGCAGTATTTT.